This T cell receptor (beta chain) came from a study of CD8 T cells in Susac syndrome. This clonotype was recorded once. Reverse transcription of roughly 0.5 to 1 ug RNA was carried out with random hexamers. TCRdb processed the immunoSEQ multiplex PCR reads anew with MiXCR; each CDR3 protein has one entry. The table shows around 180,000 distinct CDR3 sequences, with 90% to 95% occurring only once. This TCR derives from a human donor with multiple sclerosis. The sequencing sample was made of CD4+ T cells from PBMCs.

CDR3 sequence reads: CASSFNHLSYEQYF. Written as DNA, the CDR3 is TGTGCCAGCAGCTTCAATCACCTTTCCTACGAGCAGTACTTC. V usage is TRBV11-2 and J usage is TRBJ2-7, with D unresolved. V was shortened by 3 bases and J by 1 base, with 10 bases between the two germline ends. The V gene's germline CDR1 is SGHAT and CDR2 FQNNGV. CDR3 size: 14 residues.